This T cell receptor (beta chain) stems from a study of blood T cell repertoires in COVID-19. Study in general: COVID-19 samples from acute and convalescent phases originated in the United States, Italy and Spain.

Authors' methods: Using reference gene primer amplification, nucleated cell counts were estimated. Clones were read by immunoSEQ multiplex PCR, and TCRdb kept only the in-frame ones, dropping some. V, J and clone size were drawn from that table, and D and trimming were deduced from the DNA. The profile shows fewer than 700,000 clones, about 89% of them singletons. Trimming took off 0 bases at V and 4 bases at J, with 13 bases between the two ends. The CDR3 runs to 16 residues. Germline CDR1 reads LGHNT; CDR2 reads FRNRAP. Patients in Seattle were enrolled during active infection, then followed longitudinally.

The rearrangement links TRBV12-5 to TRBJ1-5; possibly TRBD1 for D (5 bases). Material: peripheral blood. The receptor was isolated from a woman aged 45-65 years with COVID-19, enrolled during active disease. The CDR3 coding sequence is TGTGCTAGTGGTTTGGTACGGGGACTGCATAATCAGCCCCAGCATTTT. It specifies CASGLVRGLHNQPQHF.